The rows below give T cell receptor beta chains drawn from one sample of a study of blood T cell repertoires in COVID-19. Assay: immunoSEQ multiplex PCR; the TCRdb copy retains only in-frame clones and omits some. Of 110,000 or so clones in the sample, around four fifths were seen once. The sample taken for sequencing was peripheral blood. All receptors derive from a woman in her thirties or forties with acute or convalescent COVID-19. CDR3s include the opening cysteine and the closing phenylalanine or tryptophan. The D gene is left open where the match is weak. Clone size is stated in some rows and not others, as once, few, many or a class when expanded.

>TRBV5-1|TRBJ1-2|.|TRBD1
CASSKQPGQGAYGYTF
TGCGCCAGCAGCAAGCAGCCGGGACAGGGCGCCTATGGCTACACCTTC
>TRBV7-2|TRBJ1-6|once|.
CASSLGGGSPLHF
TGTGCCAGCAGCTTAGGAGGCGGTTCACCCCTCCACTTT
>TRBV7-2|TRBJ2-7|.|TRBD2
CASSLGAGISYEQYF
TGTGCCAGCAGCTTAGGAGCGGGGATCTCCTACGAGCAGTACTTC
>TRBV7-9|TRBJ1-2|.|TRBD1
CASSPLRDRVLYGYTF
TGTGCCAGCAGCCCCCTCCGGGACAGAGTTTTATATGGCTACACCTTC
>TRBV5-4|TRBJ2-7|.|TRBD2
CASSSSGFAYEQYF
TGTGCCAGCAGCTCTAGCGGTTTCGCCTACGAGCAGTACTTC
>TRBV7-3|TRBJ1-1|.|.
CASAPGVRTEAFF
TGTGCCAGCGCGCCAGGGGTTCGCACTGAAGCTTTCTTT
>TRBV9|TRBJ1-4|.|TRBD1
CASSVATGQGQEKLFF
TGTGCCAGCAGCGTAGCTACGGGACAGGGGCAGGAAAAACTGTTTTTT
>TRBV15|TRBJ2-3|.|.
CATSRSKVGGGGDTQYF
TGTGCCACCAGCAGGTCTAAAGTGGGGGGTGGAGGAGATACGCAGTATTTT
>TRBV7-8|TRBJ1-5|once|.
CASSTTSNSNQPQHF
TGTGCCAGCAGCACTACGTCCAATAGCAATCAGCCCCAGCATTTT
>TRBV3-1/TRBV3-2|TRBJ1-1|.|TRBD1
CASSPGTGRGTEAFF
TGTGCCAGCAGCCCCGGGACAGGAAGAGGCACTGAAGCTTTCTTT
>TRBV11-2|TRBJ1-2|.|.
CASSLDLDYGYTF
TGTGCCAGCAGCTTAGATCTTGACTATGGCTACACCTTC
>TRBV19|TRBJ2-3|.|TRBD2
CASRASGGRDTQYF
TGTGCCAGTAGGGCTAGCGGAGGGAGAGATACGCAGTATTTT
>TRBV7-2|TRBJ2-7|.|TRBD2
CASSILAGGSYEQYF
TGTGCCAGCAGCATTCTAGCGGGGGGCTCCTACGAGCAGTACTTC
>TRBV2|TRBJ1-1|.|.
CASWATEAFF
TGTGCCAGCTGGGCCACTGAAGCTTTCTTT
>TRBV6-6|TRBJ1-3|.|TRBD1
CASSPGQGPFSGNTIYF
TGTGCCAGCAGTCCGGGACAGGGGCCTTTCTCTGGAAACACCATATATTTT
>TRBV5-5|TRBJ2-6|.|.
CASSGLTGANVLTF
TGTGCCAGCTCAGGACTGACAGGGGCCAACGTCCTGACTTTC
>TRBV5-8|TRBJ1-5|.|.
CASSTEGGRNQPQHF
TGTGCCAGCAGTACCGAGGGAGGGCGAAATCAGCCCCAGCATTTT
>TRBV2|TRBJ1-1|.|.
CASSEVLTANTEAFF
TGTGCCAGCAGTGAGGTTCTTACAGCGAACACTGAAGCTTTCTTT
>TRBV19|TRBJ1-4|.|TRBD1
CASRGQGWEKLFF
TGTGCCAGTAGGGGACAGGGGTGGGAAAAACTGTTTTTT
>TRBV7-3|TRBJ2-2|once|TRBD1
CASSVNRGKGELFF
TGTGCCAGCAGCGTAAACAGGGGCAAGGGGGAGCTGTTTTTT
>TRBV6-2/TRBV6-3|TRBJ2-7|.|.
CASSYGDTFYEQYF
TGTGCCAGCAGTTACGGGGACACGTTCTACGAGCAGTACTTC
>TRBV4-1|TRBJ2-2|.|.
CASSQDTGPPDGELFF
TGCGCCAGCAGCCAAGACACGGGTCCGCCGGACGGGGAGCTGTTTTTT
>TRBV29-1|TRBJ1-1|.|TRBD1
CSVGRTGVHTDTEAFF
TGCAGCGTCGGCCGGACAGGAGTACACACGGACACTGAAGCTTTCTTT
>TRBV30|TRBJ2-1|.|TRBD2
CAWSLGLGSASFF
TGTGCCTGGAGTTTGGGACTAGGGTCCGCTAGTTTCTTC
>TRBV30|TRBJ2-7|few|TRBD1
CAWNRDRAPYEQYF
TGTGCCTGGAACCGGGACAGGGCCCCCTACGAGCAGTACTTC
>TRBV5-1|TRBJ1-1|.|TRBD1
CASSNGQGVNMNTEAFF
TGCGCCAGCAGCAACGGACAGGGGGTTAACATGAACACTGAAGCTTTCTTT
>TRBV7-2|TRBJ1-3|.|.
CASSLVRQRPGNTIYF
TGTGCCAGCAGCTTAGTGCGGCAGCGTCCTGGAAACACCATATATTTT
>TRBV7-2|TRBJ1-4|.|.
CASSPPGRGEKLFF
TGTGCCAGCAGCCCACCAGGCAGGGGTGAAAAACTGTTTTTT
>TRBV14|TRBJ1-2|.|.
CASSLPGTNYGYTF
TGTGCCAGCAGCCTCCCCGGGACAAACTATGGCTACACCTTC